The present TCR beta chain was sequenced within a study of blood T cell repertoires in COVID-19. Background on the study: The analysed material was cDNA or gDNA that came from T cells, B-cell-depleted T cells, or PBMCs.

Germline V gene data show CDR1 as SGHAT and CDR2 as FQNNGV. V was pared by 8 bases and J by 4 bases, with 8 bases of the junction left unmatched. This CDR3 is 13 amino acids long. The protocol was immunoSEQ multiplex PCR, while the TCRdb copy is restricted to in-frame clones and leaves out a portion. In the table there are roughly 79,000 clones, around 80% of which are singletons. The chain is built from TRBV11-2 and TRBJ2-7; 7 nucleotides align to TRBD1. This TCR was recovered from a man aged 55 to 70 with active or convalescent COVID-19. Sequences were obtained from peripheral blood. The CDR3 region is CASGNRGVYEQYF. In DNA form, the CDR3 reads TGTGCCAGCGGAAACAGGGGAGTTTACGAGCAGTACTTC. Filled out from reference TRBV11-2 and TRBJ2-7, the complete variable domain reads EAGVAQSPRYKIIEKRQSVAFWCNPISGHATLYWYQQILGQGPKLLIQFQNNGVVDDSQLPKDRFSAERLKGVDSTLKIQPAKLEDSAVYLCASGNRGVYEQYFGPGTRLTVT.